This entry describes one T cell receptor (beta chain). The antigen is unknown. The method was immunoSEQ multiplex PCR; TCRdb's version includes in-frame clones alone and lacks a portion of them. The sample has 100,000 to 150,000 clones, about 89% seen once. CDR1 is SGHRS and CDR2 is YFSETQ in the germline V gene. V shed 4 bases and J shed 3 bases, with 11 bases lying between them. The CDR3 has 14 amino acids. This record belongs to a study of T cells in localized non-small cell lung cancer. Overall study results and limits: Appearing in adjacent lung were a median about 57 of the top 100 tumor clones.

This chain connects TRBV5-1 to TRBJ2-1; D is uncertain. The sequenced sample was peripheral blood, obtained before any cancer treatment. The TCR comes from a female donor over 55 with stage I lung adenocarcinoma. This chain's CDR3 is CASSLASFYNEQFF. CDR3 DNA sequence: TGCGCCAGCAGCCTGGCTAGTTTCTACAATGAGCAGTTCTTC.